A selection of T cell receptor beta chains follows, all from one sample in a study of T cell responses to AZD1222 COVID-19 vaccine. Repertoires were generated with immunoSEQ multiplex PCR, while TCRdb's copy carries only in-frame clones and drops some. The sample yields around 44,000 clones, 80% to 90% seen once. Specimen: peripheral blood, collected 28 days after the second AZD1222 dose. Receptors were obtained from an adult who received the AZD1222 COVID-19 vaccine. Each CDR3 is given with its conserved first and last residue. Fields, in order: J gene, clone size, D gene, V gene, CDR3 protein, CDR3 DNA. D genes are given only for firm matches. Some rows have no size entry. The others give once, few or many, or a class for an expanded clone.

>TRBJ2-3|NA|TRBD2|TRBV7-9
CASSGGTSGSTDTQYF
TGTGCCAGCAGCGGGGGGACTAGCGGGAGCACAGATACGCAGTATTTT
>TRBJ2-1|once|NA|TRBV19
CASRGTVDAHNEQFF
TGTGCCAGTAGGGGTACGGTAGATGCTCACAATGAGCAGTTCTTC
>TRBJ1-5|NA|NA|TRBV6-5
CASSPGESNQPQHF
TGTGCCAGCAGTCCCGGGGAGAGCAATCAGCCCCAGCATTTT
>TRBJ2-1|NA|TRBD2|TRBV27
CASRPLAGGPNEQFF
TGTGCCAGCAGACCGCTAGCGGGAGGGCCAAATGAGCAGTTCTTC
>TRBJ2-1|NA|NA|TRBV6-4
CASSEQGHYNEQFF
TGTGCCAGCAGTGAACAGGGACATTACAATGAGCAGTTCTTC
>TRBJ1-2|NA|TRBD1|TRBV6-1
CASSEQQGIYGYTF
TGTGCCAGCAGTGAACAACAGGGGATCTATGGCTACACCTTC
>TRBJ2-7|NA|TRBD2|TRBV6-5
CASTGTSGTNEQYF
TGTGCCAGCACCGGGACTAGCGGGACGAACGAGCAGTACTTC
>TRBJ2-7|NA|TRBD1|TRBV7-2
CASSRTRDRGRYEQYF
TGTGCCAGCAGCCGCACCCGGGACAGGGGGCGTTACGAGCAGTACTTC
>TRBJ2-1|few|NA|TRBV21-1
CASSKGTTGPYNEQFF
TGTGCCAGCAGCAAAGGGACAACAGGGCCATACAATGAGCAGTTCTTC
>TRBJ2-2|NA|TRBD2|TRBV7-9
CASSPRLAGTNTGELFF
TGTGCCAGCAGCCCTAGACTAGCGGGGACGAACACCGGGGAGCTGTTTTTT
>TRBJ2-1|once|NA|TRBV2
CASSETAVSYNEQFF
TGTGCCAGCAGTGAGACAGCTGTCTCCTACAATGAGCAGTTCTTC
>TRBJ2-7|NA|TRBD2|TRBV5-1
CASSLGGLAGGPGYEQYF
TGCGCCAGCAGCTTGGGTGGACTAGCGGGAGGACCAGGCTACGAGCAGTACTTC
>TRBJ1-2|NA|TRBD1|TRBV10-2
CASSGGQGAQGYTF
TGCGCCAGCAGTGGGGGGCAGGGGGCGCAAGGCTACACCTTC
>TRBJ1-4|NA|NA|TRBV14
CASSQVSGSRWNEKLFF
TGTGCCAGCAGCCAAGTAAGCGGTAGCAGATGGAATGAAAAACTGTTTTTT
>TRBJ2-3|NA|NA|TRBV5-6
CASSRGDTQYF
TGTGCCAGCAGCCGCGGGGATACGCAGTATTTT
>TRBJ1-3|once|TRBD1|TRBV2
CASSGDRGTSGNTIYF
TGTGCCAGCAGTGGGGACAGGGGGACCTCTGGAAACACCATATATTTT
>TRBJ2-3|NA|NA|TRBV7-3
CASSLTPDTQYF
TGTGCCAGCAGCTTAACTCCAGATACGCAGTATTTT
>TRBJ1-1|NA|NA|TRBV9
CASSPRVSNTEAFF
TGTGCCAGCAGCCCACGGGTCTCGAACACTGAAGCTTTCTTT
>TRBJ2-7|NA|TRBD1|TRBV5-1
CASSLDGTASYEQYF
TGCGCCAGCAGCTTGGACGGGACAGCCTCCTACGAGCAGTACTTC
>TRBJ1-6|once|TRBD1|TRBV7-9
CASSNTGGSPLHF
TGTGCCAGCAGCAACACAGGGGGCTCACCCCTCCACTTT
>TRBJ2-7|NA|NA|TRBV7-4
CASSLTYEQYF
TGTGCCAGCAGCTTAACCTACGAGCAGTACTTC
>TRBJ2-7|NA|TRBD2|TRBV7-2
CASSTSGRRLEQYF
TGTGCCAGCAGCACCAGCGGGAGACGTCTCGAGCAGTACTTC